One sample yielded the 21 T cell receptor beta chains listed below, sequenced in a study of technical replicates of blood from a few donors. Measured with immunoSEQ multiplex PCR; TCRdb has only the in-frame clones, and not every one. The repertoire includes more than 65,000 clones, approximately 94% of them detected once, and 0.36% sits in the top ten. Sequenced: T cells isolated from PBMCs. Every receptor here comes from a human donor in good health.

The CDR3 loop reads CASSQETSGRLGTQYF. DNA for the CDR3: TGTGCCAGCAGCCAAGAAACTAGCGGGAGACTCGGGACCCAGTACTTC. The rearrangement links TRBV4-2 to TRBJ2-5, with TRBD2 matching over 11 bases. The germline gives CDR1 LGHNA, CDR2 YNFKEQ. The junction had 7 bases not matched to a gene; V was cut back by 0 bases and J by 7 bases. CDR3 size: 16 residues.

The rearrangement links TRBV27 to TRBJ2-7; 11 positions match TRBD2. Per germline, CDR1 MNHEY and CDR2 SMNVEV (reference sequence). CDR3 length: 13 residues. J gave up 7 bases and V 2 bases, and 1 base lay outside the gene matches. CDR3 in amino acids: CASSLRLAGEQYF. The CDR3 nucleotides are TGTGCCAGCAGTTTACGACTAGCGGGAGAGCAGTACTTC.

The rearrangement links TRBV28 to TRBJ2-2, with TRBD1 as a possible D gene (6 bases). The V and J ends lost 6 bases and 3 bases respectively, with 14 bases between them. This CDR3 contains 15 residues. Germline CDR1 MDHEN, CDR2 SYDVKM. CDR3 loop: CASREQGWDTGELFF. DNA of the CDR3: TGTGCCAGCAGGGAACAGGGCTGGGACACCGGGGAGCTGTTTTTT.

This clone was observed once. The chain carries TRBV7-3 and TRBJ2-3; 15 bases line up with TRBD2. Germline V lookup: CDR1 SGHTA, CDR2 FQGTGA. The CDR3 has 17 amino acids. The V gene end was trimmed by 4 bases and the J gene end by 1 base; junction bases not matched to a gene: 3. CDR3 nucleotides: TGTGCCAGCAGCTCCGGACTAGCGGGAGGGGGCACAGATACGCAGTATTTT. Translated, it gives CASSSGLAGGGTDTQYF. Supplemented by reference TRBV7-3 and TRBJ2-3, the full variable domain reads GAGVSQTPSNKVTEKGKYVELRCDPISGHTALYWYRQSLGQGPEFLIYFQGTGAADDSGLPNDRFFAVRPEGSVSTLKIQRTERGDSAVYLCASSSGLAGGGTDTQYFGPGTRLTVL.

The V call is TRBV13, the J call TRBJ2-5; D ambiguous. V dropped 5 bases and J dropped 2 bases, with 15 bases sitting between them. Germline V gene lookup returns CDR1 PRHDT and CDR2 FYEKMQ (reference sequence). The CDR3 is made up of 15 amino acids. CDR3 nucleotides: TGTGCCAGCAGCCCCCCTAGGCAGAGGCAAGAGACCCAGTACTTC. Its protein product is CASSPPRQRQETQYF.

This clone showed up just once. The same CDR3 arises from other DNA sequences in this sample as well. The chain uses TRBV6-5 and TRBJ1-2; 7 bases align to TRBD1. The CDR3 runs 15 residues. Germline lookup yields CDR1 MNHEY and CDR2 SVGAGI. The V segment lost 0 bases and the J segment 6 bases; nucleotides outside the gene matches: 7. CDR3 sequence: CASSYSEGAIDGYTF. The CDR3 DNA sequence: TGTGCCAGCAGTTACTCAGAGGGGGCAATCGATGGCTACACCTTC.

This chain links TRBV27 with TRBJ2-7; TRBD2 matches at 14 bases. This CDR3 contains 17 residues. CDR1 and CDR2 (germline): MNHEY, SMNVEV (reference sequence). Trimming removed 2 bases from V and 7 bases from J; junction bases left unmatched: 10. The CDR3 protein is CASSLTVGGLAGDEQYF. CDR3 coding DNA: TGTGCCAGCAGTTTAACGGTGGGGGGACTAGCGGGAGATGAGCAGTACTTC.

In this sample, this clone turned up once. This sequence joins TRBV7-2 and TRBJ2-7; 8 nucleotides match TRBD1. V dropped 6 bases and J dropped 2; count of bases not matched to a gene: 6. CDR3 size: 14 residues. The germline V gene encodes CDR1 SGHTA and CDR2 FQGNSA. CDR3 nucleotides: TGTGCCAGCAGTTCCGGGACAGGCCCCTACGAGCAGTACTTC. Protein product: CASSSGTGPYEQYF.

This clone was found a few times. This chain connects TRBV20-1 to TRBJ1-1, with D uncertain. The germline gives CDR1 DFQATT, CDR2 SNEGSKA (reference sequence). The CDR3 runs to 10 residues. The V gene lost 5 bases and the J gene lost 6 bases, with 7 bases spanning the gap. The CDR3 is CSAGRSEAFF. CDR3 sequence (DNA): TGCAGTGCTGGTAGATCTGAAGCTTTCTTT.

The chain carries TRBV7-9 and TRBJ2-4; 7 bases map to TRBD1. Per germline, CDR1 SEHNR and CDR2 FQNEAQ (reference sequence). The junction had 4 bases not matched to a gene; V was cut back by 5 bases and J by 6 bases. The CDR3 has 13 amino acids. CDR3 sequence: CASSDRDRNIQYF. The CDR3 DNA sequence: TGTGCCAGCAGCGACCGGGACAGAAACATTCAGTACTTC.

The gene calls are TRBV2 and TRBJ2-2, with a tentative D call TRBD1 (5 bases). Germline loops: CDR1 SNHLY, CDR2 FYNNEI. The CDR3 totals 14 residues. CDR3 in amino acids: CASRAGLAPGELFF. The CDR3 region has the DNA TGTGCGAGCCGGGCAGGGTTGGCCCCCGGGGAGCTGTTTTTT.

J is TRBJ2-3 and V is TRBV5-4; D gene uncertain. V lost 5 bases and J 6 bases, leaving 10 bases between the germline ends. The germline V gene has CDR1 SGHNT and CDR2 YYREEE (reference sequence). The CDR3 covers 12 residues. The CDR3 nucleotides are TGTGCCAGCAGTGAAGAGTGGGATACGCAGTATTTT. Translated: CASSEEWDTQYF. Supplemented by reference TRBV5-4 and TRBJ2-3, the full variable domain reads ETGVTQSPTHLIKTRGQQVTLRCSSQSGHNTVSWYQQALGQGPQFIFQYYREEENGRGNFPPRFSGLQFPNYSSELNVNALELDDSALYLCASSEEWDTQYFGPGTRLTVL.

The V gene is TRBV27, the J gene TRBJ1-1, with D possibly matching TRBD1 (6 bases). Per the germline V gene, CDR1 is MNHEY and CDR2 is SMNVEV (reference sequence). V lost 4 bases and J 0 bases, leaving 12 bases between the germline ends. This CDR3 is 15 amino acids long. The CDR3 region has the DNA TGTGCCAGCAGTTCTCGGACAGACATGAACACTGAAGCTTTCTTT. Amino acid sequence: CASSSRTDMNTEAFF.

The chain is built from TRBV29-1 and TRBJ1-2; 9 bases map to TRBD1. The CDR3 contains 14 residues. Germline V gives CDR1 SQVTM, CDR2 ANQGSEA. The J segment lost 3 bases and the V segment lost 3 bases, leaving 5 bases of the junction unmatched. CDR3 DNA sequence: TGCAGCGTTGAGATGGGACAGGGCTACTATGGCTACACCTTC. Amino acid sequence: CSVEMGQGYYGYTF. The entire variable domain, with the rest obtained from reference TRBV29-1 and TRBJ1-2, is as follows: SAVISQKPSRDICQRGTSLTIQCQVDSQVTMMFWYRQQPGQSLTLIATANQGSEATYESGFVIDKFPISRPNLTFSTLTVSNMSPEDSSIYLCSVEMGQGYYGYTFGSGTRLTVV.

V is TRBV7-9 and J is TRBJ2-6, with 8 nucleotides matching TRBD1. Germline assignment: CDR1 SEHNR and CDR2 FQNEAQ (reference sequence). CDR3 size: 18 residues. After removal of 4 bases from V and 0 bases from J, the junction contained 8 bases not matched to a gene. CDR3 residues: CASSWAGQGSSGANVLTF. For the CDR3, the DNA is TGTGCCAGCAGCTGGGCTGGACAGGGAAGCTCTGGGGCCAACGTCCTGACTTTC.

This chain links TRBV27 with TRBJ2-5; 11 positions match TRBD1. There are 15 residues in the CDR3. From germline, CDR1 is MNHEY and CDR2 SMNVEV (reference sequence). After removal of 2 bases from V and 4 bases from J, the junction contained 3 bases not matched to a gene. The CDR3 loop reads CASSLTGQGVETQYF. In nucleotides, the CDR3 is TGTGCCAGCAGTTTAACGGGACAGGGGGTAGAGACCCAGTACTTC.

The V call is TRBV11-2, the J call TRBJ1-1; the D gene is possibly TRBD1 (5 bases). This CDR3 contains 13 residues. The V gene lost 5 bases and the J gene lost 8 bases, with 15 bases spanning the gap. The germline gives CDR1 SGHAT, CDR2 FQNNGV. The DNA for the CDR3 is TGTGCCAGCAGCCTACAGGACGCGTTCGAAGCTTTCTTT. The encoded protein is CASSLQDAFEAFF.

V usage is TRBV7-2 and J usage is TRBJ2-5; 12 nucleotides match TRBD2. Per the germline V gene, CDR1 is SGHTA and CDR2 is FQGNSA. CDR3 length: 17 residues. The junction had 3 bases not matched to a gene; V was cut back by 0 bases and J by 1 base. For the CDR3, the DNA is TGTGCCAGCAGCTTAGCGCGGGGACTAGCGGGCCAAGAGACCCAGTACTTC. The encoded protein is CASSLARGLAGQETQYF.

The chain is built from TRBV5-6 and TRBJ1-2; 9 bases map to TRBD1. Germline V CDR1 and CDR2: SGHDT, YYEEEE. The junction had 10 bases not matched to a gene; V was cut back by 4 bases and J by 6 bases. The CDR3 has 15 residues. This CDR3 is CASSLGTGRVDGYTF. For the CDR3, the DNA is TGTGCCAGCAGCCTAGGGACAGGGAGAGTGGATGGCTACACCTTC. Full variable domain (rest looked up from reference TRBV5-6 and TRBJ1-2): DAGVTQSPTHLIKTRGQQVTLRCSPKSGHDTVSWYQQALGQGPQFIFQYYEEEERQRGNFPDRFSGHQFPNYSSELNVNALLLGDSALYLCASSLGTGRVDGYTFGSGTRLTVV.

A single count supports this clone. The chain carries TRBV11-2 and TRBJ2-5, with a weak D call TRBD1 (6 bases). Between the trimmed V and J ends, which lost 1 base and 6 bases, there was a span of 15 bases. The length of the CDR3 is 15 residues. Germline V gives CDR1 SGHAT, CDR2 FQNNGV. CDR3 sequence (DNA): TGTGCCAGCAGCTTAGGGCAGGGGAATTTGAAGACCCAGTACTTC. It specifies CASSLGQGNLKTQYF. The whole variable domain, filled in from reference TRBV11-2 and TRBJ2-5, reads EAGVAQSPRYKIIEKRQSVAFWCNPISGHATLYWYQQILGQGPKLLIQFQNNGVVDDSQLPKDRFSAERLKGVDSTLKIQPAKLEDSAVYLCASSLGQGNLKTQYFGPGTRLLVL.

The chain has TRBV19 and TRBJ2-7; possible D gene TRBD1, 6 bases. Germline lookup yields CDR1 LNHDA and CDR2 SQIVND (reference sequence). Trimming stripped 5 bases from V and 3 bases from J, with 17 bases between. This CDR3 comprises 15 residues. The CDR3 spells CASSPRTGRGYEQYF. CDR3 sequence (DNA): TGTGCCAGTAGTCCCCGCACAGGGAGAGGCTACGAGCAGTACTTC. The whole variable domain, remainder taken from reference TRBV19 and TRBJ2-7, is DGGITQSPKYLFRKEGQNVTLSCEQNLNHDAMYWYRQDPGQGLRLIYYSQIVNDFQKGDIAEGYSVSREKKESFPLTVTSAQKNPTAFYLCASSPRTGRGYEQYFGPGTRLTVT.